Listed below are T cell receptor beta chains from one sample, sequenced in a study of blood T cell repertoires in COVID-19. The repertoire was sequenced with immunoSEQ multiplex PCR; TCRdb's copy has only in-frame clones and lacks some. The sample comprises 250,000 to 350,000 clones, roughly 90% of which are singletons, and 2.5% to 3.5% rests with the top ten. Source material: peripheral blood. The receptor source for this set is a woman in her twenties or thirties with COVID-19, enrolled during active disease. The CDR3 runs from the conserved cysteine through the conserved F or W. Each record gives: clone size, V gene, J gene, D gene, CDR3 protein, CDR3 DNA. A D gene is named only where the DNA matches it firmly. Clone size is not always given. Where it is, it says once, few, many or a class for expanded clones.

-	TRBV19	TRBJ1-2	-	CATEDWNYGYTF	TGTGCCACGGAGGACTGGAACTATGGCTACACCTTC
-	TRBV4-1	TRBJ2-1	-	CASSHKAGEQFF	TGCGCCAGCAGCCATAAAGCGGGTGAGCAGTTCTTC
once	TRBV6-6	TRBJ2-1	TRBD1	CASSPEWTGHYGIAEPQIYNEQFF	TGTGCCAGCAGTCCCGAATGGACAGGGCACTATGGAATAGCGGAGCCCCAAATATACAATGAGCAGTTCTTC
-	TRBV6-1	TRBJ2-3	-	CASSEGSPFF	TGTGCCAGCAGTGAAGGGAGCCCTTTTTTT
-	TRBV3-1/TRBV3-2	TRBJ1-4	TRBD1	CASSQETGTNEKLFF	TGTGCCAGCAGCCAAGAGACAGGGACTAATGAAAAACTGTTTTTT
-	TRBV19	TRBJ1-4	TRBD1	CASGEGAQIEKLFF	TGTGCCAGTGGAGAGGGGGCGCAGATTGAAAAACTGTTTTTT
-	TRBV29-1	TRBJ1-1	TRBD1	CSGRTGNTEAFF	TGCAGCGGCCGGACAGGGAACACTGAAGCTTTCTTT
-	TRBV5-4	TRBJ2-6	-	CASSLGLAGANVLTF	TGTGCCAGCAGCTTGGGGCTGGCTGGGGCCAACGTCCTGACTTTC
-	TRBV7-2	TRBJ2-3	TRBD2	CASRLYSGSDTQYF	TGTGCCAGCCGACTTTACAGCGGGAGTGATACGCAGTATTTT
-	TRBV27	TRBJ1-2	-	CASSVRSGRYGYTF	TGTGCCAGCAGTGTCCGGTCAGGGCGGTATGGCTACACCTTC
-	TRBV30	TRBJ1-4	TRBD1	CAWSRGQGPEKLFF	TGTGCCTGGAGCAGGGGACAGGGCCCTGAAAAACTGTTTTTT
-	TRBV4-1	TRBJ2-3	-	CASSQDGGGSATDTQYF	TGCGCCAGCAGCCAAGATGGGGGCGGGAGCGCCACAGATACGCAGTATTTT
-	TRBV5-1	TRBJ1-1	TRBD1	CASSLGQGMNTEAFF	TGCGCCAGCAGCTTGGGACAGGGCATGAACACTGAAGCTTTCTTT
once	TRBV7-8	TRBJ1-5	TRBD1	CASGTGTGVTQPQHF	TGTGCCAGCGGAACCGGGACAGGGGTGACTCAGCCCCAGCATTTT
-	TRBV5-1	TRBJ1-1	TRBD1	CASSLPGQGAREAFF	TGCGCCAGCAGCTTGCCGGGACAGGGGGCGCGGGAAGCTTTCTTT
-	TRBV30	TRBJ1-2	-	CAWSVRRAYGYTF	TGTGCCTGGAGTGTACGGAGGGCCTATGGCTACACCTTC
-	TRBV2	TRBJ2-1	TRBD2	CASSEGLAGRHEQFF	TGTGCCAGCAGTGAGGGGCTAGCGGGACGGCATGAGCAGTTCTTC
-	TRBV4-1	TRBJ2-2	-	CASSPQNTGELFF	TGCGCCAGCAGCCCCCAGAACACCGGGGAGCTGTTTTTT
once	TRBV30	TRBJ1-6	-	CAWSTQGGSPLHF	TGTGCCTGGAGTACCCAGGGCGGCTCACCCCTCCACTTT
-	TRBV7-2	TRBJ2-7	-	CASSLGGSGYYEQYF	TGTGCCAGCAGCTTAGGTGGTAGCGGTTATTACGAGCAGTACTTC
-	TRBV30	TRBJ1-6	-	CAWSHAARGSPLHF	TGTGCCTGGTCCCACGCCGCGAGAGGCTCACCCCTCCACTTT
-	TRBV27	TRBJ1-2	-	CASSLRTDYYGYTF	TGTGCCAGCAGTTTACGGACAGATTACTATGGCTACACCTTC
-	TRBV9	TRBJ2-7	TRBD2	CASSVEGTSGRDEQYF	TGTGCCAGCAGCGTAGAAGGTACTAGCGGGAGAGACGAGCAGTACTTC
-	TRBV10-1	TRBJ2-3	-	CASSGLLLDTQYF	TGCGCCAGCAGTGGCCTATTGTTGGATACGCAGTATTTT
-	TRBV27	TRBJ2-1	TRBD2	CASSQLAGTHNEQFF	TGTGCCAGCAGCCAACTAGCGGGGACTCACAATGAGCAGTTCTTC
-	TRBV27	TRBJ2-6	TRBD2	CASSFHRTSGRTGANVLTF	TGTGCCAGCAGTTTCCATCGGACTAGCGGGAGAACTGGGGCCAACGTCCTGACTTTC
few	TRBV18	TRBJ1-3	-	CASSPLAIRSSGNTIYF	TGTGCCAGCTCACCACTCGCCATACGGTCCTCTGGAAACACCATATATTTT
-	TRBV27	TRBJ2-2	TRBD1	CASSLPPTGAGELFF	TGTGCCAGCAGTTTACCCCCGACAGGGGCCGGGGAGCTGTTTTTT
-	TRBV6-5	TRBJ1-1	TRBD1	CASSYSGRPGGDEAFF	TGTGCCAGCAGTTACTCGGGGCGGCCAGGGGGCGATGAAGCTTTCTTT
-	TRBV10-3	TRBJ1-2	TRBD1	CAISLRTGESTDGYTF	TGTGCCATCAGCCTCCGGACAGGGGAGTCCACGGATGGCTACACCTTC
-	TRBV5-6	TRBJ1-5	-	CASSLATGYSNQPQHF	TGTGCCAGCAGCTTGGCCACAGGGTATAGCAATCAGCCCCAGCATTTT
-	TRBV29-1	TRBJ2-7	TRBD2	CSGTSGRGEQYF	TGCAGCGGGACTAGCGGGAGAGGCGAGCAGTACTTC
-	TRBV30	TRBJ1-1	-	CAWSDPRQTNTEAFF	TGTGCCTGGAGTGACCCTAGGCAGACGAACACTGAAGCTTTCTTT
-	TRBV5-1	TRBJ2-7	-	CASSPGGTHTYEQYF	TGCGCCAGCAGCCCGGGCGGGACTCATACCTACGAGCAGTACTTC
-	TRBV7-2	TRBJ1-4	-	CASSRTVNEKLFF	TGTGCCAGCAGCCGGACAGTTAATGAAAAACTGTTTTTT